The clone carrying this T cell receptor (beta chain) turned up a few times. What it recognizes is unknown. Primed by a sample-barcoded 5' primer and a J-beta primer mix, a second PCR proceeded for roughly 7 to 11 cycles. MiXCR was run by TCRdb on the 5' RACE reads, yielding one entry per CDR3 protein. The top ten hold roughly 10% of the sample, which has 800,000 to 950,000 distinct CDR3 sequences, about 29% seen once. The data stem from a study of blood T cells in healthy people across ages. General study results and limits: Long-lived donors had more naive CD4+ cells and higher diversity than aged donors.

Total RNA was extracted at no less than 6 micrograms per sample. These data were also filed under a second study, of T cells of mothers and their children. That study adds: The effect of thymic selection on TCR recombination output is similar between related and unrelated pairs. Mothers and children who were related shared slightly more overlap than unrelated pairs, but not significantly more.

The sequence derives from a woman in her thirties or forties in good health. Material: blood.

The CDR3 spells CASSQVYQDEQYF. The CDR3 nucleotides are TGTGCCAGCAGCCAAGTGTATCAGGATGAGCAGTACTTC. V is TRBV3-1 and J is TRBJ2-4, with no clear D. This CDR3 comprises 13 residues. V was shortened by 1 base and J by 13 bases, with 14 bases between the two germline ends. The germline gives CDR1 LGHDT, CDR2 YNNKEL (reference sequence).